This record concerns one TCR beta chain sequence. Antigen specificity is unknown. The CDR3 runs to 15 residues. The germline CDR1 and CDR2 sequences are SGHVS and FNYEAQ. V dropped 1 base and J dropped 7 bases, with 13 bases sitting between them. This specimen comes from a study of cytomegalovirus exposure and HLA in healthy donors. Broader study findings: In a later analysis, V- and J-gene trimming of beta chains associated with a DCLRE1C missense variant, replicated independently.

PCR primers comprised 60 Vbeta and 13 Jbeta primers. Sequencing was performed with immunoSEQ multiplex PCR; in TCRdb, only in-frame clones are kept and a portion is missing. The profile shows about 160,000 clones, about 82% of them singletons. The chain joins TRBV7-6 to TRBJ2-2; tentative D call: TRBD2 (6 bases). The TCR comes from a male donor in good health and CMV-seronegative. The sequencing sample was made of PBMCs. The CDR3 loop reads CASSLVERVSGELFF. The CDR3 DNA follows: TGTGCCAGCAGCTTAGTCGAGCGGGTGAGCGGGGAGCTGTTTTTT.